In its sample, the clone carrying this T cell receptor beta chain was seen many times. Its target is not known. These data originate in a study of CD8 T cells in ankylosing spondylitis. Each TCR beta library was made by quantitative 5'-RACE that incorporated molecular barcodes. TCRdb analysed the 5' RACE reads with MiXCR anew, one entry per CDR3 protein. The sample holds 150,000 to 200,000 distinct CDR3 sequences, around 20% seen once. Overall study results and limits: Reportedly, significant enrichment of disease-linked clones occurred in matched ankylosing spondylitis synovial fluid. Blood from ankylosing spondylitis patients appeared to carry a characteristic roughly 8-variant TCR beta motif.

Sequencing input: blood, either unsorted or a sorted T cell fraction (not recorded which). The TCR comes from a male donor with ankylosing spondylitis or in good health (not recorded which).

The CDR3 bases are TGCGCCAGCAGCCCCTCCTTCAGGGGCAGTGAAGCTTTCTTT. This gives the protein CASSPSFRGSEAFF. The genes are TRBV5-1 and TRBJ1-1; possibly TRBD1 for D (6 bases). Trimming stripped 4 bases from V and 7 bases from J, with 17 bases between. This CDR3 has 14 amino acids. Germline V gene data show CDR1 as SGHRS and CDR2 as YFSETQ. Full variable domain (rest looked up from reference TRBV5-1 and TRBJ1-1): KAGVTQTPRYLIKTRGQQVTLSCSPISGHRSVSWYQQTPGQGLQFLFEYFSETQRNKGNFPGRFSGRQFSNSRSEMNVSTLELGDSALYLCASSPSFRGSEAFFGQGTRLTVV.